Here is one T cell receptor (beta chain) with its context. Its antigen is currently unknown. This table comes from immunoSEQ multiplex PCR, and its TCRdb copy is limited to in-frame clones, with some not included. The sample consists of some 2,500,000 clones, roughly 93% of them appearing once. Germline CDR1 and CDR2: MDHEN and SYDVKM. This CDR3 has 16 residues. V lost 4 bases and J lost 4; bases outside the gene matches: 10. These data belong to a study of shared clonotypes between healthy human individuals. Notes on the study in general: Relative to their counterparts shared across all four donors, non-shared clonotypes exhibited diminished generation probabilities.

The study separated CD4+ cells into CD45RA+ naive and CD45RA-negative memory subsets. This clonotype was obtained from a young man in good health. Some clones in this sample may be carry-over from other donors' samples. Sequences were obtained from naive CD4+ T cells from PBMCs. Documented subset: CD45RA+ positively selected. The rearrangement joins TRBV28 to TRBJ1-2; TRBD1 agrees at 9 bases. The CDR3 coding sequence is TGTGCCAGCAGTTCTTCCGGGACAGGGTTTTTCTATGGCTACACCTTC. It translates to CASSSSGTGFFYGYTF.